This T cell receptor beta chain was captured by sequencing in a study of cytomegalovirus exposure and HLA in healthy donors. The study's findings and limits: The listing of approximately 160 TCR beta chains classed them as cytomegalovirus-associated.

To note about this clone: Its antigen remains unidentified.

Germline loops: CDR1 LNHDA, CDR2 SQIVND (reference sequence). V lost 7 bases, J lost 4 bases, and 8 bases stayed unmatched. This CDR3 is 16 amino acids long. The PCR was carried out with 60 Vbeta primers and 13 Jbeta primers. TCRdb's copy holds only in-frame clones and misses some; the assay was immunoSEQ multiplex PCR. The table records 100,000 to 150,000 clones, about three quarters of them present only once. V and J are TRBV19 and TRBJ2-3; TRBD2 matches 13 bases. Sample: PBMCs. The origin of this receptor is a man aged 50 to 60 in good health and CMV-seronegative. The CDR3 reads CASNPRTSGGSDTQYF. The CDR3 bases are TGTGCCAGTAATCCCAGGACTAGCGGGGGTTCAGATACGCAGTATTTT.